Listed below are T cell receptor beta chains from one sample, sequenced in a study of Ad26.COV2.S vaccination and SARS-CoV-2 variants. Profiled with immunoSEQ multiplex PCR; TCRdb holds only in-frame clones, not every one. The table shows over 200,000 clones, with approximately 87% occurring only once. Sequencing was performed on peripheral blood, taken in a trial of Ad26.COV2.S vaccine versus placebo. These receptors were collected from a person between 18 and 65 years old who received the Ad26.COV2.S COVID-19 vaccine or a placebo. The CDR3 runs from the conserved cysteine through the conserved F or W. The order of the fields is clone size, D gene, J gene, V gene, CDR3 protein, CDR3 DNA. A D gene is named only where the DNA matches it firmly. A row's size may be missing; if present it is once, few, many or a size class.

clone_size: NA
d_call: NA
j_call: TRBJ1-4
v_call: TRBV4-1
cdr3_aa: CASRRPSGIDNEKLFF
cdr3_nt: TGCGCCAGCAGGCGTCCGTCTGGGATCGATAATGAAAAACTGTTTTTT

clone_size: NA
d_call: NA
j_call: TRBJ2-3
v_call: TRBV15
cdr3_aa: CATSSSRLARVTDTQYF
cdr3_nt: TGTGCCACCAGCAGTAGTCGGCTAGCGAGAGTCACAGATACGCAGTATTTT

clone_size: NA
d_call: NA
j_call: TRBJ1-2
v_call: TRBV5-1
cdr3_aa: CASSLGGGYGYTF
cdr3_nt: TGCGCCAGCAGCTTGGGTGGGGGCTATGGCTACACCTTC

clone_size: NA
d_call: TRBD1
j_call: TRBJ1-3
v_call: TRBV28
cdr3_aa: CASSLQGAGGNTIYF
cdr3_nt: TGTGCCAGCAGTTTACAGGGGGCCGGAGGAAACACCATATATTTT

clone_size: NA
d_call: NA
j_call: TRBJ2-7
v_call: TRBV7-8
cdr3_aa: CASSLELVLSYEQYF
cdr3_nt: TGTGCCAGCAGCTTAGAACTGGTTCTTTCCTACGAGCAGTACTTC

clone_size: NA
d_call: NA
j_call: TRBJ1-2
v_call: TRBV5-8
cdr3_aa: CASSIVQDPRSYTF
cdr3_nt: TGTGCCAGCAGCATCGTCCAGGACCCCAGGAGCTACACCTTC

clone_size: NA
d_call: TRBD2
j_call: TRBJ2-7
v_call: TRBV7-2
cdr3_aa: CASSPLREAYEQYF
cdr3_nt: TGTGCCAGCAGCCCCCTGCGGGAGGCCTACGAGCAGTACTTC

clone_size: NA
d_call: NA
j_call: TRBJ2-4
v_call: TRBV11-2
cdr3_aa: CASKEGGVQYF
cdr3_nt: TGTGCCAGCAAAGAAGGGGGGGTTCAGTACTTC

clone_size: NA
d_call: TRBD2
j_call: TRBJ2-7
v_call: TRBV25-1
cdr3_aa: CASSEWGGSYEQYF
cdr3_nt: TGTGCCAGCAGTGAATGGGGGGGGTCCTACGAGCAGTACTTC

clone_size: NA
d_call: NA
j_call: TRBJ2-5
v_call: TRBV19
cdr3_aa: CASSMFGGQETQYF
cdr3_nt: TGTGCCAGTAGTATGTTTGGGGGCCAAGAGACCCAGTACTTC

clone_size: few
d_call: NA
j_call: TRBJ1-6
v_call: TRBV30
cdr3_aa: CAWRTVDNSPLHF
cdr3_nt: TGTGCCTGGAGGACCGTAGATAATTCACCCCTCCACTTT

clone_size: NA
d_call: NA
j_call: TRBJ2-4
v_call: TRBV2
cdr3_aa: CASSEAGQVQYF
cdr3_nt: TGTGCCAGCAGTGAAGCGGGCCAAGTCCAGTACTTC

clone_size: NA
d_call: NA
j_call: TRBJ1-5
v_call: TRBV3-1/TRBV3-2
cdr3_aa: CASSQGPRRQPQHF
cdr3_nt: TGTGCCAGCAGCCAGGGGCCACGCCGTCAGCCCCAGCATTTT

clone_size: NA
d_call: NA
j_call: TRBJ2-1
v_call: TRBV28
cdr3_aa: CASRIARTFNEQFF
cdr3_nt: TGTGCCAGCAGGATAGCCAGGACCTTCAATGAGCAGTTCTTC

clone_size: NA
d_call: NA
j_call: TRBJ2-3
v_call: TRBV6-5
cdr3_aa: CASSPGREQYF
cdr3_nt: TGTGCCAGCAGTCCGGGAAGAGAGCAGTATTTT

clone_size: few
d_call: NA
j_call: TRBJ2-7
v_call: TRBV4-3
cdr3_aa: CASSQEYGGESYEQYF
cdr3_nt: TGCGCCAGCAGCCAAGAATACGGGGGCGAATCTTACGAGCAGTACTTC

clone_size: NA
d_call: NA
j_call: TRBJ2-1
v_call: TRBV19
cdr3_aa: CASSPRGTSSYNEQFF
cdr3_nt: TGTGCCAGTAGTCCCCGGGGGACAAGCTCCTACAATGAGCAGTTCTTC

clone_size: once
d_call: NA
j_call: TRBJ2-5
v_call: TRBV6-2/TRBV6-3
cdr3_aa: CASSYSGETQYF
cdr3_nt: TGTGCCAGCAGTTACTCGGGTGAGACCCAGTACTTC

clone_size: NA
d_call: TRBD1
j_call: TRBJ1-2
v_call: TRBV19
cdr3_aa: CASSVRDRGANYGYTF
cdr3_nt: TGTGCCAGTAGCGTCCGGGACAGGGGGGCTAACTATGGCTACACCTTC

clone_size: NA
d_call: TRBD2
j_call: TRBJ2-3
v_call: TRBV20-1
cdr3_aa: CSASGLAGGPIDTQYF
cdr3_nt: TGCAGTGCTAGTGGGCTAGCGGGAGGGCCTATAGATACGCAGTATTTT

clone_size: NA
d_call: NA
j_call: TRBJ2-3
v_call: TRBV3-1/TRBV3-2
cdr3_aa: CASSRTRGGFSTDTQYF
cdr3_nt: TGTGCCAGCAGCCGCACGAGGGGGGGGTTTAGCACAGATACGCAGTATTTT

clone_size: NA
d_call: TRBD1
j_call: TRBJ1-6
v_call: TRBV5-4
cdr3_aa: CASSSRGDSYNSPLHF
cdr3_nt: TGTGCCAGCAGCTCTCGCGGGGACAGTTATAATTCACCCCTCCACTTT

clone_size: NA
d_call: NA
j_call: TRBJ1-2
v_call: TRBV9
cdr3_aa: CASSVGQGYGYTF
cdr3_nt: TGTGCCAGCAGCGTAGGTCAGGGCTATGGCTACACCTTC

clone_size: NA
d_call: NA
j_call: TRBJ2-2
v_call: TRBV12-5
cdr3_aa: CASGSGLNTGELFF
cdr3_nt: TGTGCTAGTGGTTCAGGGTTGAACACCGGGGAGCTGTTTTTT

clone_size: NA
d_call: NA
j_call: TRBJ1-2
v_call: TRBV27
cdr3_aa: CASSSQGNYGYTF
cdr3_nt: TGTGCCAGCAGCTCACAGGGTAACTATGGCTACACCTTC

clone_size: few
d_call: NA
j_call: TRBJ2-7
v_call: TRBV28
cdr3_aa: CASSYQNYEQYF
cdr3_nt: TGTGCCAGCAGTTACCAAAATTACGAGCAGTACTTC

clone_size: NA
d_call: NA
j_call: TRBJ1-1
v_call: TRBV25-1
cdr3_aa: CASMRQNTEAFF
cdr3_nt: TGTGCCAGCATGAGGCAGAACACTGAAGCTTTCTTT

clone_size: NA
d_call: NA
j_call: TRBJ2-1
v_call: TRBV7-2
cdr3_aa: CASSLPTRIGGQFF
cdr3_nt: TGTGCCAGCAGCTTACCTACTAGAATAGGTGGGCAGTTCTTC

clone_size: NA
d_call: TRBD2
j_call: TRBJ2-1
v_call: TRBV9
cdr3_aa: CASSVGGGSYNEQFF
cdr3_nt: TGTGCCAGCAGCGTAGGCGGGGGCTCCTACAATGAGCAGTTCTTC

clone_size: NA
d_call: TRBD1
j_call: TRBJ1-3
v_call: TRBV10-3
cdr3_aa: CAISSGGGNTIYF
cdr3_nt: TGTGCCATCAGTTCAGGGGGTGGAAACACCATATATTTT

clone_size: NA
d_call: NA
j_call: TRBJ2-7
v_call: TRBV5-4
cdr3_aa: CAVTQGATKEQYF
cdr3_nt: TGTGCCGTAACTCAGGGAGCGACGAAGGAGCAGTACTTC

clone_size: NA
d_call: NA
j_call: TRBJ2-3
v_call: TRBV9
cdr3_aa: CASSVSTGSTDTQYF
cdr3_nt: TGTGCCAGCAGCGTTTCGACGGGTAGCACAGATACGCAGTATTTT

clone_size: NA
d_call: NA
j_call: TRBJ2-7
v_call: TRBV7-8
cdr3_aa: CASSLDPGEQYF
cdr3_nt: TGTGCCAGCAGCTTAGACCCCGGGGAGCAGTACTTC

clone_size: NA
d_call: TRBD1
j_call: TRBJ2-7
v_call: TRBV5-4
cdr3_aa: CASSYGTGGEQYF
cdr3_nt: TGTGCCAGCAGCTACGGGACAGGGGGAGAGCAGTACTTC

clone_size: NA
d_call: NA
j_call: TRBJ2-1
v_call: TRBV10-1
cdr3_aa: CASSESTRGSRSYNEQFF
cdr3_nt: TGCGCCAGCAGTGAGTCAACCCGGGGTAGTCGCTCCTACAATGAGCAGTTCTTC

clone_size: NA
d_call: NA
j_call: TRBJ2-1
v_call: TRBV5-1
cdr3_aa: CASSSTRSSYNEQFF
cdr3_nt: TGCGCCAGCAGCTCCACTAGAAGCTCCTACAATGAGCAGTTCTTC

clone_size: few
d_call: TRBD1
j_call: TRBJ1-1
v_call: TRBV7-6
cdr3_aa: CASSRERTGLNTEAFF
cdr3_nt: TGTGCCAGCAGCCGAGAACGGACAGGGTTGAACACTGAAGCTTTCTTT

clone_size: NA
d_call: NA
j_call: TRBJ1-5
v_call: TRBV2
cdr3_aa: CASSVASSNQPQHF
cdr3_nt: TGTGCCAGCAGTGTAGCGTCTAGCAATCAGCCCCAGCATTTT

clone_size: NA
d_call: NA
j_call: TRBJ1-6
v_call: TRBV7-6
cdr3_aa: CASSLRGVDNSPLHF
cdr3_nt: TGTGCCAGCAGCTTACGGGGCGTAGATAATTCACCCCTCCACTTT

clone_size: NA
d_call: NA
j_call: TRBJ2-7
v_call: TRBV10-3
cdr3_aa: CAIKGSVFYYEQYF
cdr3_nt: TGTGCCATCAAGGGCAGCGTCTTTTACTACGAGCAGTACTTC

clone_size: NA
d_call: NA
j_call: TRBJ2-6
v_call: TRBV5-1
cdr3_aa: CASSLTQVTGVAGANVLTF
cdr3_nt: TGCGCCAGCAGCCTTACACAGGTTACTGGGGTTGCTGGGGCCAACGTCCTGACTTTC

clone_size: NA
d_call: NA
j_call: TRBJ1-1
v_call: TRBV6-2/TRBV6-3
cdr3_aa: CASSYSSARAFF
cdr3_nt: TGTGCCAGCAGTTACAGCTCGGCTCGGGCTTTCTTT

clone_size: NA
d_call: TRBD1
j_call: TRBJ1-5
v_call: TRBV28
cdr3_aa: CASSMDRLQPQHF
cdr3_nt: TGTGCCAGCTCCATGGACAGGCTTCAGCCCCAGCATTTT

clone_size: NA
d_call: TRBD2
j_call: TRBJ2-5
v_call: TRBV28
cdr3_aa: CASSSLVAGKETQYF
cdr3_nt: TGTGCCAGCAGCTCCCTTGTAGCGGGGAAAGAGACCCAGTACTTC

clone_size: NA
d_call: NA
j_call: TRBJ2-7
v_call: TRBV19
cdr3_aa: CASSGRDGSYEQYF
cdr3_nt: TGTGCCAGTAGTGGACGGGATGGGTCCTACGAGCAGTACTTC

clone_size: NA
d_call: NA
j_call: TRBJ2-7
v_call: TRBV10-2
cdr3_aa: CASSGGSRNAQYF
cdr3_nt: TGCGCCAGCAGTGGGGGCTCGCGGAACGCACAGTACTTC

clone_size: NA
d_call: NA
j_call: TRBJ1-2
v_call: TRBV30
cdr3_aa: CAWSRRLGRAYGYTF
cdr3_nt: TGTGCCTGGAGCAGGCGTCTAGGGAGGGCCTATGGCTACACCTTC